The 3 T cell receptor beta chains below were found in one sample sequenced in a study of blood T cell repertoires in COVID-19. Assay used: immunoSEQ multiplex PCR; TCRdb lists only in-frame clones, some missing. The sample yields over 150,000 clones, 87% seen once. Sequenced sample: PBMCs or T cells enriched from blood (not recorded which). The receptors were sampled from a woman in her 30s who had recovered from COVID-19.

This chain uses TRBV4-3 with TRBJ1-2; the match to TRBD1 covers 11 bases. V was pared by 0 bases and J by 4 bases, with 7 bases of the junction left unmatched. The CDR3 has 17 residues. Looked up from germline, CDR1 is LGHNA and CDR2 is YSLEER. CDR3 residues: CASSQERTGGSGYGYTF. The CDR3 bases are TGCGCCAGCAGCCAAGAAAGGACAGGGGGCTCGGGCTATGGCTACACCTTC.

This sequence joins TRBV6-9 and TRBJ2-1; 7 nucleotides match TRBD2. This CDR3 spans 18 amino acids. Germline trimming cut 2 bases from V and 6 bases from J; bases unmatched to any gene: 16. CDR1 is MNHGY and CDR2 is SVAAGI in the germline V gene. The CDR3, as DNA: TGTGCCAGCAGTTATAGCAGGACTGGGGAGCGGGATGGCAATGAGCAGTTCTTC. Its translation: CASSYSRTGERDGNEQFF.

This chain joins TRBV7-9 and TRBJ1-1; D gene uncertain. The CDR3 consists of 14 residues. V lost 3 bases and J 2 bases, leaving 10 bases between the germline ends. In germline, CDR1 is SEHNR, CDR2 FQNEAQ (reference sequence). The CDR3 reads CASSFSGSNTEAFF. The CDR3 DNA sequence: TGTGCCAGCAGCTTCTCAGGCTCCAACACTGAAGCTTTCTTT.